These T cell receptor beta chains were read from a single sample in a study of cytomegalovirus exposure and HLA in healthy donors. Assay used: immunoSEQ multiplex PCR; TCRdb lists only in-frame clones, some missing. This table holds around 160,000 clones, almost 80% found once. The sequencing sample was made of PBMCs. These receptors came from a man aged 50 or older in good health and CMV-seropositive. Both conserved end residues are part of each CDR3. Fields, in order: V gene, D gene, J gene, clone size, CDR3 protein, CDR3 DNA. The D gene is left open where the match is weak. Clone size appears in some rows only: once, few, many, or a class for an expanded clone.

v_gene: TRBV28
d_gene: .
j_gene: TRBJ1-5
abundance: .
CDR3aa: CASSLYGGGGNQPQHF
CDR3nt: TGTGCCAGCAGTTTATACGGGGGGGGAGGCAATCAGCCCCAGCATTTT

v_gene: TRBV13
d_gene: TRBD2
j_gene: TRBJ2-5
abundance: .
CDR3aa: CASSLGLAGTPRQETQYF
CDR3nt: TGTGCCAGCAGCTTGGGACTAGCGGGGACCCCGAGGCAAGAGACCCAGTACTTC

v_gene: TRBV21-1
d_gene: .
j_gene: TRBJ1-1
abundance: once
CDR3aa: CASSKDPATTEFEAFF
CDR3nt: TGTGCCAGCAGCAAAGACCCTGCCACCACAGAGTTCGAAGCTTTCTTT

v_gene: TRBV6-5
d_gene: TRBD1
j_gene: TRBJ1-4
abundance: .
CDR3aa: CASSLGQRHEKLFF
CDR3nt: TGTGCCAGCAGTTTGGGACAGCGCCACGAAAAACTGTTTTTT

v_gene: TRBV7-2
d_gene: TRBD2
j_gene: TRBJ2-7
abundance: once
CDR3aa: CASSLAPSWRGANYEQYF
CDR3nt: TGTGCCAGCAGCTTAGCGCCGTCGTGGCGGGGGGCAAACTACGAGCAGTACTTC

v_gene: TRBV7-9
d_gene: .
j_gene: TRBJ1-1
abundance: .
CDR3aa: CASSLAIRESRAFF
CDR3nt: TGTGCCAGCAGCTTAGCAATCCGGGAGTCCCGAGCTTTCTTT

v_gene: TRBV9
d_gene: .
j_gene: TRBJ1-2
abundance: .
CDR3aa: CASSVGQGFYGYTF
CDR3nt: TGTGCCAGCAGCGTAGGTCAGGGGTTCTATGGCTACACCTTC

v_gene: TRBV5-6
d_gene: TRBD1
j_gene: TRBJ1-2
abundance: .
CDR3aa: CASSQKGAEGYTF
CDR3nt: TGTGCCAGCAGCCAGAAGGGGGCGGAGGGCTACACCTTC

v_gene: TRBV14
d_gene: .
j_gene: TRBJ1-1
abundance: .
CDR3aa: CASSRLTGSTEAFF
CDR3nt: TGTGCCAGCAGCCGACTGACAGGAAGTACTGAAGCTTTCTTT

v_gene: TRBV5-1
d_gene: .
j_gene: TRBJ2-3
abundance: .
CDR3aa: CASSMGQQAVEYF
CDR3nt: TGCGCCAGCAGCATGGGCCAACAGGCCGTGGAGTATTTT

v_gene: TRBV7-6
d_gene: .
j_gene: TRBJ2-1
abundance: .
CDR3aa: CASSLLARSYNEQFF
CDR3nt: TGTGCCAGCAGCCTTCTAGCAAGGTCCTACAATGAGCAGTTCTTC

v_gene: TRBV7-9
d_gene: .
j_gene: TRBJ2-1
abundance: few
CDR3aa: CASSSNQDYKASYNEQFF
CDR3nt: TGTGCCAGCAGCTCGAACCAGGACTATAAGGCTTCCTACAATGAGCAGTTCTTC

v_gene: TRBV4-1
d_gene: TRBD1
j_gene: TRBJ1-2
abundance: .
CDR3aa: CASSFDRGPIYGYTF
CDR3nt: TGCGCCAGCAGCTTTGACAGGGGGCCAATCTATGGCTACACCTTC

v_gene: TRBV7-2
d_gene: TRBD2
j_gene: TRBJ2-2
abundance: few
CDR3aa: CASSWEGIGELFF
CDR3nt: TGTGCCAGCAGCTGGGAGGGCATCGGGGAGCTGTTTTTT

v_gene: TRBV5-6
d_gene: .
j_gene: TRBJ2-1
abundance: .
CDR3aa: CASSLARVIITSEQFF
CDR3nt: TGTGCCAGCAGCTTGGCTCGGGTTATAATAACAAGTGAGCAGTTCTTC

v_gene: TRBV11-3
d_gene: .
j_gene: TRBJ2-3
abundance: once
CDR3aa: CASSLAGSDTQYF
CDR3nt: TGTGCCAGCAGCTTAGCGGGGTCGGATACGCAGTATTTT

v_gene: TRBV19
d_gene: .
j_gene: TRBJ2-5
abundance: once
CDR3aa: CASSMRGGAGETQYF
CDR3nt: TGTGCCAGTAGTATGAGAGGCGGGGCGGGGGAGACCCAGTACTTC

v_gene: TRBV10-3
d_gene: .
j_gene: TRBJ2-5
abundance: .
CDR3aa: CAISESTAETQYF
CDR3nt: TGTGCCATCAGTGAGTCGACAGCAGAGACCCAGTACTTC

v_gene: TRBV10-1
d_gene: .
j_gene: TRBJ2-5
abundance: few
CDR3aa: CASSQRGFQGPNQETQYF
CDR3nt: TGCGCCAGCAGTCAGAGGGGATTCCAGGGGCCGAACCAAGAGACCCAGTACTTC

v_gene: TRBV5-1
d_gene: .
j_gene: TRBJ2-5
abundance: .
CDR3aa: CASSLVAGGGETQYF
CDR3nt: TGCGCCAGCAGCTTGGTGGCGGGTGGTGGGGAGACCCAGTACTTC

v_gene: TRBV6-1
d_gene: .
j_gene: TRBJ1-2
abundance: .
CDR3aa: CASSEASGYGYTF
CDR3nt: TGTGCCAGCAGTGAAGCTTCGGGGTATGGCTACACCTTC

v_gene: TRBV28
d_gene: .
j_gene: TRBJ1-2
abundance: .
CDR3aa: CASSLPRRYGYTF
CDR3nt: TGTGCCAGCAGTTTACCCAGGCGCTATGGCTACACCTTC

v_gene: TRBV28
d_gene: .
j_gene: TRBJ1-4
abundance: .
CDR3aa: CASSLSEVPNEKLFF
CDR3nt: TGTGCCAGCAGTTTAAGTGAGGTTCCTAATGAAAAACTGTTTTTT

v_gene: TRBV5-6
d_gene: .
j_gene: TRBJ1-1
abundance: .
CDR3aa: CASSLGHLSTEAFF
CDR3nt: TGTGCCAGCAGCTTGGGACATCTGAGCACTGAAGCTTTCTTT